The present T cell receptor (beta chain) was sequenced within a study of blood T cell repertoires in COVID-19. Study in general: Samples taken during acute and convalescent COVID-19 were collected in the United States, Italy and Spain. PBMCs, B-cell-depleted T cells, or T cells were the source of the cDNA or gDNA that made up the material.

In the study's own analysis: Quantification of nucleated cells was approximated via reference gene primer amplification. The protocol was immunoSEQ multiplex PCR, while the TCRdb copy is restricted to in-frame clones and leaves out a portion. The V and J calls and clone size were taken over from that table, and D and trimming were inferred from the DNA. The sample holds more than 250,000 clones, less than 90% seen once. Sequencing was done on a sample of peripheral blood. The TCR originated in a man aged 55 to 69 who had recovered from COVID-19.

The CDR3 is CAISEFSGQGIAHYEQYF. The CDR3, as DNA: TGTGCCATCAGTGAGTTTTCGGGACAGGGCATCGCCCATTACGAGCAGTACTTC. The rearrangement uses TRBV10-3 and TRBJ2-7; 9 bases agree with TRBD1. This CDR3 has 18 residues. From germline, CDR1 is ENHRY and CDR2 SYGVKD. V trimming: 1 base; J trimming: 4 bases; junction bases outside the gene matches: 14.